These 15 T cell receptor beta chains were sequenced from one sample in a study of OX40 agonist ivuxolimab in advanced cancers. Using immunoSEQ multiplex PCR, the repertoire was profiled, and TCRdb retains in-frame clones only, with some absent. This sample has roughly 100,000 clones, with roughly 88% found just once. The sequences come from CD4+ or CD8+ T cells sorted from blood, collected in a trial of the OX40 agonist ivuxolimab. The receptors shown here come from an adult with an advanced solid tumor such as melanoma, head and neck, liver or kidney cancer.

V usage is TRBV5-1 and J usage is TRBJ2-1, with a weak D call TRBD2 (6 bases). V dropped 4 bases and J dropped 6 bases, with 8 bases sitting between them. CDR1 is SGHRS, CDR2 YFSETQ, per germline. The CDR3 totals 12 residues. In DNA, the CDR3 is TGCGCCAGCAGCGCCGGGGGCAATGAGCAGTTCTTC. Its protein product is CASSAGGNEQFF. Complete variable domain (other parts from reference TRBV5-1 and TRBJ2-1): KAGVTQTPRYLIKTRGQQVTLSCSPISGHRSVSWYQQTPGQGLQFLFEYFSETQRNKGNFPGRFSGRQFSNSRSEMNVSTLELGDSALYLCASSAGGNEQFFGPGTRLTVL.

The chain couples TRBV14 to TRBJ2-2; the D is unclear. In germline, CDR1 is SGHDN, CDR2 FVKESK. Deletions cut 5 bases from V and 6 bases from J, with 10 bases between. CDR3 length: 13 amino acids. The CDR3 nucleotides read TGTGCCAGCAGCGGCCTAGGAGCCGGGGAGCTGTTTTTT. This translates into CASSGLGAGELFF.

The chain joins TRBV6-1 to TRBJ2-5, with D possibly TRBD1 on 5 matching bases. CDR1 is MNHNS, CDR2 SASEGT, per germline. V shed 1 base and J shed 0 bases, with 9 bases lying between them. CDR3 size: 15 residues. In DNA form, the CDR3 reads TGTGCCAGCAGTGAAGTGCAGGGTCACCAAGAGACCCAGTACTTC. Its protein is CASSEVQGHQETQYF.

The chain employs TRBV2 and TRBJ2-1; 12 nucleotides line up with TRBD2. The CDR3 length is 16 residues. Trimming cost V 7 bases and J 4 bases; bases outside gene matches: 8. Germline V gene data show CDR1 as SNHLY and CDR2 as FYNNEI. The CDR3 sequence: CASTRLAGAKYNEQFF. In DNA, the CDR3 is TGTGCCAGCACTCGACTAGCGGGAGCAAAATACAATGAGCAGTTCTTC.

The J gene is TRBJ2-7, the V gene TRBV4-1; D uncertain. Germline lookup yields CDR1 MGHRA and CDR2 YSYEKL. This CDR3 region has 13 residues. The ends were cut back, 2 bases at V and 3 bases at J, with 8 bases in the middle. In DNA form, the CDR3 reads TGCGCCAGCAGCCAACAACTTGGCTACGAGCAGTACTTC. As protein: CASSQQLGYEQYF.

The DNA of the CDR3 is TGTGCCAGCAGTCGTCTAGCGGCATCTTATGAGCAGTTCTTC. Its translation: CASSRLAASYEQFF. The chain uses TRBV5-4 and TRBJ2-1; 7 nucleotides match TRBD2. Germline CDR1 and CDR2: SGHNT and YYREEE (reference sequence). The V and J ends lost 5 bases and 8 bases, in that order; junction bases with no gene match: 10. The length of the CDR3 is 14 residues.

A remark on this clone: This same CDR3 is encoded by further DNA sequences in the sample. The V call is TRBV5-1, the J call TRBJ2-3; D uncertain. V was cut by 0 bases and J by 5 bases, with 4 bases left in between. The CDR3 is made up of 12 amino acids. The V gene's germline CDR1 is SGHRS and CDR2 YFSETQ. This CDR3 reads CASSLGGDTQYF. The CDR3, as DNA: TGCGCCAGCAGCTTGGGAGGAGATACGCAGTATTTT. Drawing the rest from reference TRBV5-1 and TRBJ2-3, the complete variable domain is KAGVTQTPRYLIKTRGQQVTLSCSPISGHRSVSWYQQTPGQGLQFLFEYFSETQRNKGNFPGRFSGRQFSNSRSEMNVSTLELGDSALYLCASSLGGDTQYFGPGTRLTVL.

The chain joins TRBV7-8 to TRBJ2-5, with TRBD2 matching over 7 bases. This CDR3 spans 15 amino acids. Germline V CDR1 and CDR2: SGHVS, FQNEAQ. The V gene end was trimmed by 6 bases and the J gene end by 0 bases; junction bases not matched to a gene: 7. The CDR3 bases are TGTGCCAGCAGTATGCTAGCGGTCCACCAAGAGACCCAGTACTTC. Its translation: CASSMLAVHQETQYF.

The V gene is TRBV9, the J gene TRBJ1-6; D possibly corresponds to TRBD1 (5 bases). V lost 4 bases to trimming and J lost 4 bases, with 15 bases between them. The CDR3 totals 16 residues. The germline CDR1 and CDR2 sequences are SGDLS and YYNGEE. The CDR3 reads CASSPRDSLYNSPLHF. DNA of the CDR3: TGTGCCAGCAGCCCCCGAGACAGCCTATATAATTCACCCCTCCACTTT.

The genes are TRBV7-9 and TRBJ2-4; weak D call: TRBD1 (6 bases). The CDR3 runs 14 residues. The V and J ends lost 5 bases and 10 bases respectively, with 18 bases between them. Per germline, CDR1 SEHNR and CDR2 FQNEAQ (reference sequence). This CDR3 is CASSLPGTPRIQYF. CDR3 bases: TGTGCCAGCAGCCTCCCCGGGACACCGAGGATTCAGTACTTC.

The V gene is TRBV27, the J gene TRBJ2-1; the D call may be TRBD1 or TRBD2 (5 bases each). CDR3 length: 15 amino acids. Germline-derived CDR1 and CDR2 are MNHEY and SMNVEV (reference sequence). Trimming removed 6 bases from V and 6 bases from J, with 18 bases in between. The CDR3 region is CASRSTAGGGNEQFF. DNA of the CDR3: TGTGCCAGCAGATCGACAGCTGGGGGTGGCAATGAGCAGTTCTTC.

The rearrangement uses TRBV30 and TRBJ2-4; D is undetermined. Germline V gives CDR1 GTSNPN, CDR2 SVGIG (reference sequence). The CDR3 covers 13 residues. Trimming cost V 3 bases and J 3 bases, with 9 bases left between them. CDR3 loop: CAWRGFGKNIQYF. The CDR3 DNA follows: TGTGCCTGGAGGGGTTTTGGCAAAAACATTCAGTACTTC.

The CDR3 nucleotides read TGCAGCCCGACTAGCGGGAGGAGCCGTGAGCAGTTCTTC. As protein: CSPTSGRSREQFF. The chain joins TRBV29-1 to TRBJ2-1; the match to TRBD2 covers 13 bases. The V gene's germline CDR1 is SQVTM and CDR2 ANQGSEA. CDR3 size: 13 residues. The V segment lost 8 bases and the J segment 9 bases; nucleotides outside the gene matches: 7.

This rearrangement joins TRBV6-1 to TRBJ2-1; TRBD2 aligns across 7 bases. The J segment lost 7 bases and the V segment lost 5 bases, leaving 11 bases of the junction unmatched. Germline lookup yields CDR1 MNHNS and CDR2 SASEGT. The CDR3 extends over 15 amino acids. The CDR3 DNA sequence: TGTGCCAGCAGTCCTAGCGGTCCCATGGGGAATGAGCAGTTCTTC. It encodes CASSPSGPMGNEQFF.

This clone was observed a few times. The J gene is TRBJ2-7, the V gene TRBV7-9; perhaps TRBD1 as D (5 bases). Per germline, CDR1 SEHNR and CDR2 FQNEAQ (reference sequence). This CDR3 is built from 13 residues. Deletions cut 6 bases from V and 7 bases from J, with 16 bases between. The CDR3 spells CASSLWQGREQYF. CDR3 nucleotide sequence: TGTGCCAGCAGTTTATGGCAGGGCCGGGAGCAGTACTTC.